This TCR beta chain was captured in a study of naive and memory T cell subsets. Notes on the study in general: Over 90% of naive TCR sequences appeared only once, unlike memory subsets.

Germline V lookup: CDR1 LGHDT, CDR2 YNNKEL (reference sequence). Losses at the gene ends were 3 bases for V and 7 bases for J; bases not matched to a gene: 13. The CDR3 length is 16 residues. Regarding this clonotype: Its target is unknown.

An equimolar mix of two oligonucleotides served as the beta constant-region primer for TRBC1 and TRBC2. Nested alpha and beta constant-region primers with the SP2 primer drove four PCR rounds on ligated cDNA. TCRdb used MiXCR to reprocess the UMI-ligation and nested PCR reads, holding one entry per CDR3 protein. The table shows 120,000 to 150,000 distinct CDR3 sequences, with about a sixth occurring only once. The source material was naive CD4+ T cells from blood. This chain uses TRBV3-1 with TRBJ2-7; 9 bases match TRBD2. The receptor's source is a human donor in good health. The CDR3 DNA is TGTGCCAGCAGCCAGAAAGGGACTAGCACCACGGGGGAGCAGTACTTC. It is translated as CASSQKGTSTTGEQYF.